The 15 T cell receptor beta chains below all came from one sample that was sequenced in a study of T cell changes during pregnancy in multiple sclerosis. Assay used: immunoSEQ multiplex PCR; TCRdb lists only in-frame clones, some missing. Among 25,000 to 35,000 clones listed, approximately 94% were seen once. The sample consisted of CD8+ T cells from peripheral blood mononuclear cells, taken before pregnancy. All receptors come from a female donor with multiple sclerosis, enrolled in a pregnancy study.

The rearrangement links TRBV19 to TRBJ2-6; 7 nucleotides agree with TRBD1. V shed 5 bases, J shed 4 bases, and the junction held 14 bases outside the gene matches. Germline V gives CDR1 LNHDA, CDR2 SQIVND (reference sequence). The CDR3 has 18 amino acids. The CDR3 protein is CASSEITGALSGANVLTF. As DNA, the CDR3 is TGTGCCAGTAGTGAGATTACAGGGGCTCTCTCCGGGGCCAACGTCCTGACTTTC.

The chain couples TRBV4-3 to TRBJ2-7; D call uncertain. Trimming pared 0 bases from V and 2 bases from J, leaving 5 bases between. CDR3 length: 13 amino acids. Germline CDR1 is LGHNA and CDR2 is YSLEER. The CDR3 nucleotides read TGCGCCAGCAGCCAAGAAAACACCTACGAGCAGTACTTC. Protein product: CASSQENTYEQYF.

V is TRBV5-6 and J is TRBJ1-1, with D possibly being TRBD1 (6 bases). V shed 2 bases and J shed 1 base, with 15 bases lying between them. Germline V lookup: CDR1 SGHDT, CDR2 YYEEEE. CDR3 length: 16 amino acids. DNA for the CDR3: TGTGCCAGCAGCTTTAATCCGGGACACCGGAACACTGAAGCTTTCTTT. Translating gives CASSFNPGHRNTEAFF.

The rearrangement uses TRBV2 and TRBJ2-7, with no clear D. CDR3 size: 12 residues. Trimming left V 4 bases short and J 4 bases short, with 8 bases between. The germline CDR1 and CDR2 sequences are SNHLY and FYNNEI. Here the CDR3 reads CASSGLVYEQYF. The CDR3 DNA is TGTGCCAGCAGTGGATTAGTTTACGAGCAGTACTTC.

V is TRBV28 and J is TRBJ1-3; no definite D call. Per the germline V gene, CDR1 is MDHEN and CDR2 is SYDVKM. This CDR3 has 14 amino acids. Trimming pared 5 bases from V and 0 bases from J, leaving 8 bases between. The CDR3 sequence is CASSPSSSGNTIYF. For the CDR3, the DNA is TGTGCCAGCAGTCCTTCCAGCTCTGGAAACACCATATATTTT.

This CDR3 reads CASSFGLAGDPGELFF. The CDR3, as DNA: TGTGCCAGCAGTTTTGGCCTAGCGGGAGATCCCGGGGAGCTGTTTTTT. V gene TRBV28 combines with J gene TRBJ2-2; the match to TRBD2 covers 10 bases. V lost 3 bases and J lost 6; bases outside the gene matches: 7. CDR3 length equals 16 residues. Germline V gene sequence: CDR1 MDHEN, CDR2 SYDVKM.

The chain carries TRBV7-2 and TRBJ2-7, with TRBD2 matching over 10 bases. This CDR3 spans 19 amino acids. The V gene's germline CDR1 is SGHTA and CDR2 FQGNSA. The J segment lost 1 base and the V segment lost 1 base, leaving 13 bases of the junction unmatched. CDR3 sequence reads: CASSLEGAGGPNRSYEQYF. The CDR3 DNA reads as TGTGCCAGCAGCTTAGAAGGAGCGGGAGGGCCTAATCGTTCCTACGAGCAGTACTTC.

This clone occurred a few times. The gene calls are TRBV6-1 and TRBJ2-3; 10 bases line up with TRBD2. CDR1 and CDR2 (germline): MNHNS, SASEGT. Trimming took 3 bases from V and 2 from J; bases not matched to a gene: 5. CDR3 length: 16 residues. CDR3 region: CASSDLSGGTTDTQYF. The CDR3 bases are TGTGCCAGCAGTGACCTTAGCGGGGGGACCACAGATACGCAGTATTTT.

The chain recombines TRBV12-5 with TRBJ1-1; D unclear. CDR1 is LGHNT and CDR2 is FRNRAP in the germline V gene. The CDR3 spans 15 residues. Trimming pared 4 bases from V and 2 bases from J, leaving 14 bases between. The CDR3 coding sequence is TGTGCTAGTGGTTCTCCTCCCGACACAAACACTGAAGCTTTCTTT. Translation gives CASGSPPDTNTEAFF.

This chain joins TRBV19 and TRBJ1-2, with 7 bases fitting TRBD1. CDR3 length equals 12 residues. The V and J ends lost 4 bases and 8 bases, in that order; junction bases with no gene match: 4. Germline loops: CDR1 LNHDA, CDR2 SQIVND (reference sequence). The CDR3 DNA reads TGTGCCAGTAGTAGACAGGGTGGCGGCTACACCTTC. This codes for CASSRQGGGYTF.

This chain links TRBV7-2 with TRBJ2-7, with D tentatively TRBD2 (6 bases). Germline-derived CDR1 and CDR2 are SGHTA and FQGNSA. This CDR3 is built from 13 residues. V gave up 6 bases and J gave up 5 bases, with 14 bases separating them. CDR3 loop: CASRSGGFHEQYF. The CDR3, as DNA: TGTGCCAGCAGAAGTGGGGGGTTCCACGAGCAGTACTTC. The variable domain in full, with the rest retrieved from reference TRBV7-2 and TRBJ2-7, is GAGVSQSPSNKVTEKGKDVELRCDPISGHTALYWYRQSLGQGLEFLIYFQGNSAPDKSGLPSDRFSAERTGGSVSTLTIQRTQQEDSAVYLCASRSGGFHEQYFGPGTRLTVT.

The genes are TRBV7-2 and TRBJ1-1; 8 positions match TRBD1. There are 14 residues in the CDR3. Unmatched junction bases numbered 3, after V lost 5 bases and J lost 1 base. Germline V gene sequence: CDR1 SGHTA, CDR2 FQGNSA. The CDR3 here is CASSLGQANTEAFF. CDR3 DNA sequence: TGTGCCAGCAGCCTGGGACAGGCGAACACTGAAGCTTTCTTT.

This chain joins TRBV11-2 and TRBJ2-5; D not resolved. The CDR3 is 14 amino acids. Germline CDR1 reads SGHAT; CDR2 reads FQNNGV. The germline V and J ends were trimmed by 1 base and 5 bases, with 11 bases remaining between them. This CDR3 is CASSLGLVRETQYF. The CDR3 DNA reads TGTGCCAGCAGCTTAGGTTTGGTGCGGGAGACCCAGTACTTC.

This chain uses TRBV7-3 with TRBJ2-7, with TRBD2 as a possible D gene (5 bases). The V gene lost 2 bases and the J gene lost 0 bases, with 17 bases spanning the gap. The CDR3 loop spans 17 amino acids. The germline CDR1 and CDR2 sequences are SGHTA and FQGTGA. The CDR3 loop is CASSLYPPEVDSYEQYF. The CDR3 DNA follows: TGTGCCAGCAGCTTATACCCGCCGGAGGTGGACTCCTACGAGCAGTACTTC.

J is TRBJ1-5 and V is TRBV7-6; D may be TRBD1 (5 bases). CDR1 SGHVS and CDR2 FNYEAQ come from the germline V gene. Trimming stripped 6 bases from V and 7 bases from J, with 13 bases between. The CDR3 covers 13 residues. The CDR3 nucleotides are TGTGCCAGCAGTTCTGGGGGGGAACAGCCCCAGCATTTT. Translated, it gives CASSSGGEQPQHF.